A selection of T cell receptor beta chains follows, all from one sample in a study of T-cell memory formation after mild COVID-19. TCRdb reanalysed the 5' RACE reads using MiXCR and keeps one entry per CDR3 protein. The profile covers 280,000 or so distinct CDR3 sequences, with around 8% appearing a single time and roughly 23% taken by the ten largest. The sample was PBMCs or a T cell subset sorted from them (not recorded which). The receptors originated from a man aged 18 to 35 who had mild COVID-19 (a few samples of this study predate the infection). Cell type and time point are not known. CDR3s leave out the opening cysteine and the closing phenylalanine or tryptophan. Each record gives: V gene, J gene, CDR3 protein.

>TRBV29-1|TRBJ1-3
SVLGSISGNTIY
>TRBV11-2|TRBJ1-2
ASSLGADGYT
>TRBV4-1|TRBJ2-2
ASSQADMGFRTGELF
>TRBV6-2/TRBV6-3|TRBJ2-5
ASSRRTVQETQY
>TRBV7-2|TRBJ2-1
ASSLARTDNEQF
>TRBV29-1|TRBJ1-1
SVAGREVGAF
>TRBV5-1|TRBJ2-6
ASRRLGVSGANVLT
>TRBV3-1|TRBJ1-6
ASSQVTADSPLH
>TRBV5-1|TRBJ2-3
ASSGEAGTTDTQY
>TRBV7-2|TRBJ2-5
ASSPGGAGVGETQY
>TRBV9|TRBJ1-2
ASSVQGNYGYT
>TRBV11-2|TRBJ2-1
ASSLAGSDEQF
>TRBV20-1|TRBJ1-4
SVRDSLNEKLF
>TRBV4-3|TRBJ2-2
ASSQGPAGARTGELF
>TRBV11-2|TRBJ2-5
ASSLGTSLKWETQY
>TRBV28|TRBJ1-1
ASSSATPEAF
>TRBV12-3/TRBV12-4|TRBJ2-7
ASSSGGGALN
>TRBV5-1|TRBJ1-1
ASSLEGNRFPNTEAF
>TRBV5-6|TRBJ1-1
ASSLVPRGRNTEAF
>TRBV5-1|TRBJ2-7
ASSRYVTDEQY
>TRBV5-1|TRBJ2-7
ASSLPGTGGYEQY
>TRBV20-1|TRBJ1-1
SARDFRGMNTEAF
>TRBV9|TRBJ2-7
ASSKGTGVSEQY
>TRBV6-2/TRBV6-3|TRBJ2-3
ASSAPSWRLTDTQY
>TRBV29-1|TRBJ2-5
SVDDIQETQY
>TRBV6-2/TRBV6-3|TRBJ1-5
ASSSRVGQPQH
>TRBV4-3|TRBJ2-3
ASSQGTSTSTDTQY
>TRBV9|TRBJ2-3
ASSELAGDTDTQY
>TRBV4-1|TRBJ1-2
ASSPEGRLAERVGYT
>TRBV28|TRBJ1-1
AIYPRSWGARAEAF
>TRBV7-9|TRBJ2-2
ASSSTVQGWTGELF
>TRBV20-1|TRBJ1-6
SAQIRGARNSPLH
>TRBV6-6|TRBJ2-1
ASSTGTGTYNEQF
>TRBV20-1|TRBJ1-5
SASEGTGEKPQH